The present TCR beta chain was sequenced within a study of glioma-infiltrating T cells after dendritic cell vaccination. The CDR3 covers 13 residues. CDR1 and CDR2 from the germline V gene are GTSNPN and SVGIG (reference sequence). The V end lost 4 bases, the J end lost 8 bases, and 14 bases lay between the germline ends. The immunoSEQ assay amplified TCRB CDR3 from up to 2 ug DNA. The table came from immunoSEQ multiplex PCR; TCRdb's copy has only in-frame clones and leaves some out. The sample contains approximately 48,000 clones, around 86% of which appear only once. Selection required adequate fresh-frozen tumor tissue plus more than two years' survival data. This clone was seen a single time.

Specimen: blood, collected before dendritic cell vaccination. The clonotype comes from a human donor with glioblastoma. The chain recombines TRBV30 with TRBJ1-4; D is perhaps TRBD1 (5 bases). The CDR3: CAWTIQGWEKLFF. The CDR3 DNA reads as TGTGCCTGGACCATCCAGGGATGGGAAAAACTGTTTTTT.